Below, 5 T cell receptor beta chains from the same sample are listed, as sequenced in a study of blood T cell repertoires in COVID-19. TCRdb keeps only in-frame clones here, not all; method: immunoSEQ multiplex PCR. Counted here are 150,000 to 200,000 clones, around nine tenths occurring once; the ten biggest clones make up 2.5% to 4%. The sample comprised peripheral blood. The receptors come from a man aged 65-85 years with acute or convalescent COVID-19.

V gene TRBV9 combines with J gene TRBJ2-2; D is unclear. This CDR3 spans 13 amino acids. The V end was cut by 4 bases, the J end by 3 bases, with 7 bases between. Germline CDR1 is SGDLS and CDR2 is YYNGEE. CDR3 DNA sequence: TGTGCCAGCAGCCCTCCTGACACCGGGGAGCTGTTTTTT. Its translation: CASSPPDTGELFF.

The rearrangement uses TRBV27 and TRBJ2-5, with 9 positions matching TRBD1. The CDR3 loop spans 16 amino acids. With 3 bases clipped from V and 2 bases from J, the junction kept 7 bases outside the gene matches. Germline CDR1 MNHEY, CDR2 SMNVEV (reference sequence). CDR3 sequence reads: CASSFRGQGFQETQYF. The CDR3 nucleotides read TGTGCCAGCAGTTTCAGAGGACAGGGGTTTCAAGAGACCCAGTACTTC.

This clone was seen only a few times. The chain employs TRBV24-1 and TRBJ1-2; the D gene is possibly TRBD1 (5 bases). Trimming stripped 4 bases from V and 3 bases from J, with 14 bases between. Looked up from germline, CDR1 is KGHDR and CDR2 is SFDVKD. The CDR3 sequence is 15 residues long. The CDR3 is CATSESGGEHYGYTF. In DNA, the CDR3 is TGTGCCACCAGTGAGTCCGGGGGAGAACACTATGGCTACACCTTC.

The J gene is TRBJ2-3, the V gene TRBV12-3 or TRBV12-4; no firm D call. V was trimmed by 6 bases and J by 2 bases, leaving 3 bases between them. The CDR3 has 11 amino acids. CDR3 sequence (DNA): TGTGCCAGCAGCAACACAGATACGCAGTATTTT. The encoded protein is CASSNTDTQYF.

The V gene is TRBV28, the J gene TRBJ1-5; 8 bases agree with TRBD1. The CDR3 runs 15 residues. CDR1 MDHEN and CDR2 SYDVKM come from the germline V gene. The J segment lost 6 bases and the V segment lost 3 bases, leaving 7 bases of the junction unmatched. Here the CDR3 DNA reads TGTGCCAGCAGTTTGGCGACAGGGGTGGCTCAGCCCCAGCATTTT. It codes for CASSLATGVAQPQHF.